Listed here are 9 T cell receptor beta chains from one sample, sequenced in a study of T cell responses to AZD1222 COVID-19 vaccine. Clones were read by immunoSEQ multiplex PCR, and TCRdb kept only the in-frame ones, dropping some. The data show 100,000 to 150,000 clones, about 90% seen once. Sequencing used peripheral blood, obtained on day 0 of AZD1222 vaccination. Receptors were obtained from an adult in good health.

In this sample, this clone turned up once. This sequence joins TRBV2 and TRBJ2-1; 7 positions match TRBD2. The CDR3 has 16 amino acids. Germline trimming cut 6 bases from V and 3 bases from J; bases unmatched to any gene: 11. Germline V gives CDR1 SNHLY, CDR2 FYNNEI. The CDR3 region is CASSPKGRGNYNEQFF. The CDR3 DNA sequence: TGTGCCAGCAGCCCGAAGGGGAGGGGAAACTACAATGAGCAGTTCTTC.

This clone was detected only once. This CDR3 is CASYAGQGGTPTQYF. The CDR3 DNA is TGTGCCAGCTATGCAGGGCAGGGAGGCACCCCTACGCAGTATTTT. J is TRBJ2-3 and V is TRBV6-5; D might be TRBD2 (6 bases). Deletions cut 8 bases from V and 8 bases from J, with 23 bases between. The CDR3 runs 15 residues. Germline V gives CDR1 MNHEY, CDR2 SVGAGI.

V and J are TRBV7-3 and TRBJ1-2; D is possibly TRBD1 (5 bases). CDR1 and CDR2 from the germline V gene are SGHTA and FQGTGA. The V end was cut by 6 bases, the J end by 4 bases, with 12 bases between. The CDR3 consists of 13 residues. This chain's CDR3 is CASSRGSTYGYTF. In DNA form, the CDR3 reads TGTGCCAGCAGTAGGGGCAGTACCTATGGCTACACCTTC.

The V gene is TRBV19, the J gene TRBJ1-4, with D possibly TRBD1 on 5 matching bases. Germline CDR1 LNHDA, CDR2 SQIVND (reference sequence). Deletions cut 6 bases from V and 1 base from J, with 15 bases between. There are 16 residues in the CDR3. The CDR3 reads CASSRRQSLTNEKLFF. The CDR3 DNA reads as TGTGCCAGTAGCCGTAGACAGTCGTTAACTAATGAAAAACTGTTTTTT.

J is TRBJ1-5 and V is TRBV7-5; no DNA check was done on the table's D call, TRBD1. TRBV7-5 is a recognized pseudogene. The length of the CDR3 is 14 residues. This CDR3 reads CVRSLQGVNQPQHF. CDR3 DNA sequence: TGTGTCAGAAGCTTACAGGGGGTCAATCAGCCCCAGCATTTT.

The chain is built from TRBV10-2 and TRBJ1-6; 8 positions agree with TRBD1. CDR1 WSHSY and CDR2 SAAADI come from the germline V gene. The CDR3 length is 17 residues. The J segment lost 10 bases and the V segment lost 3 bases, leaving 14 bases of the junction unmatched. CDR3 DNA: TGCGCCAGCAGTGACCCCGGGAGGACAGGGAGAGGATCACCCCTCCACTTT. This sequence encodes CASSDPGRTGRGSPLHF.

The CDR3 DNA sequence: TGTGCCAGCAGGAGGGACACTGGGGATTATGGCTACACCTTC. Its protein product is CASRRDTGDYGYTF. The chain is built from TRBV27 and TRBJ1-2; possibly TRBD1 for D (6 bases). V lost 6 bases, J lost 5 bases, and 16 bases lay in between. The CDR3 is 14 amino acids. Germline V gene data show CDR1 as MNHEY and CDR2 as SMNVEV (reference sequence).

The CDR3 here is CASRRTGDYGSPLHF. In DNA, the CDR3 is TGTGCCAGTCGAAGGACAGGGGATTACGGATCACCCCTCCACTTT. The rearrangement links TRBV19 to TRBJ1-6; 9 bases fit TRBD1. CDR3 length: 15 residues. Germline V lookup: CDR1 LNHDA, CDR2 SQIVND (reference sequence). V gave up 8 bases and J gave up 10 bases; unmatched junction bases: 12. Full variable domain (outside the CDR3, taken from reference TRBV19 and TRBJ1-6): DGGITQSPKYLFRKEGQNVTLSCEQNLNHDAMYWYRQDPGQGLRLIYYSQIVNDFQKGDIAEGYSVSREKKESFPLTVTSAQKNPTAFYLCASRRTGDYGSPLHFGNGTRLTVT.

This chain connects TRBV28 to TRBJ2-6; 7 nucleotides align to TRBD2. The CDR3 extends over 14 amino acids. Trimming at V came to 8 bases and at J to 4 bases, leaving 5 bases not matched to a gene. CDR1 MDHEN and CDR2 SYDVKM come from the germline V gene. The DNA for the CDR3 is TGTGCCAGCGCCGGGGGGAGAGGGGCCAACGTCCTGACTTTC. Its translation is CASAGGRGANVLTF. Variable domain in full (rest from reference TRBV28 and TRBJ2-6): DVKVTQSSRYLVKRTGEKVFLECVQDMDHENMFWYRQDPGLGLRLIYFSYDVKMKEKGDIPEGYSVSREKKERFSLILESASTNQTSMYLCASAGGRGANVLTFGAGSRLTVL.